One and the same sample provided the 2 T cell receptor beta chains below, sequenced in a study of blood T cell repertoires in COVID-19. Using immunoSEQ multiplex PCR, the repertoire was profiled, and TCRdb retains in-frame clones only, with some absent. Counted here are 150,000 to 200,000 clones, more than 75% occurring once; the ten biggest clones make up less than 2.5%. The sequenced sample was peripheral blood. These receptors all come from a man between 18 and 29 years old with acute or convalescent COVID-19.

CDR3 sequence: CASSQGGSGNTIYF. In DNA, the CDR3 is TGTGCCAGCAGCCAGGGGGGTTCTGGAAACACCATATATTTT. The V and J genes are TRBV11-2 and TRBJ1-3; TRBD1 aligns across 7 bases. CDR3 length equals 14 residues. With 5 bases clipped from V and 1 base from J, the junction kept 2 bases outside the gene matches. CDR1 and CDR2 (germline): SGHAT, FQNNGV.

This clone was seen a few times. V usage is TRBV10-1 and J usage is TRBJ2-7; D is undetermined. Trimming took off 3 bases at V and 2 bases at J, with 14 bases between the two ends. Germline V gene lookup returns CDR1 WNHNN and CDR2 SYGVQD (reference sequence). The CDR3 is 15 amino acids. The CDR3 reads CASSDPRGAPYEQYF. In DNA form, the CDR3 reads TGCGCCAGCAGTGACCCTCGCGGTGCTCCCTACGAGCAGTACTTC.